This TCR beta chain came from a study of prognosis after radiotherapy for stage I lung cancer (dated by TCRdb to about 2021). Regarding the complete study: Between early 2018 and early 2019, 15 to 20 patients with stage I NSCLC were enrolled in Nanjing, China. Distant metastases were developed by four of the 19 patients after SBRT, at a median of roughly 7 months, whereas no significant progression was observed in the other 15 patients. All patients were regarded as medically inoperable, because of comorbidities in more than 10 patients and refusal of surgery in more than 5 patients. A total of around 40 blood samples from around 20 patients were sequenced, with one sample obtained before and one obtained after SBRT for each patient. Ages in the cohort of more than 10 men and 6 women ranged from roughly 50 to 85 years, with a median of 74. Concurrent therapy was not administered to any patient alongside SBRT. Tumor histology was squamous cell carcinoma in about 7 patients and adenocarcinoma in under 15. Image-guided IMRT or VMAT was used to deliver SBRT in 3 to 5 fractions at a biologically effective dose of at least 100 Gy. Newly diagnosed primary stage I lung tumors occurred in roughly 14 patients, and oligometastatic NSCLC after surgical resection of the primary tumor occurred in five or six. Peripheral blood TCR beta repertoires were profiled in stage I NSCLC patients before and after stereotactic body radiotherapy, and the study then linked these repertoires to distant failure. Summary of the overall study and its limitations: No adjustment for multiple comparisons was applied to any of the reported P values. Tumor specificity of expanded TCR clones was not determined. TRBV and TRBJ usage frequencies reportedly varied with metastasis status, involving two V genes at baseline and several V and two J genes after SBRT. The small cohort and short follow-up limited the study, so independent validation of the findings is needed. After SBRT, the number of unique TCR clones decreased (median roughly 9,900 before versus about 6,900 after; Wilcoxon paired P=0.011). Post-SBRT Shannon entropy and its change from baseline were lower in patients who developed distant metastases; baseline Shannon entropy was not associated with metastases.

Two rounds of multiplex PCR on genomic DNA were used to amplify the TCR beta CDR3 region. The first PCR round used primers specific to each TRBV and TRBJ gene, and the primer sequences were filed in Chinese patent CN105087789A. Universal primers were used in the second round of PCR. The Roche High Pure PCR Template Preparation Kit was used to extract genomic DNA from frozen PBMCs. An Illumina HiSeq 3000 was used to sequence the libraries paired-end with 151 bp reads. The study's processing was this. CutAdapt was used to remove raw reads lacking the multiplex PCR primer sequences. High-quality paired reads were merged into contigs with PEAR. MiXCR assigned TRB V, D and J gene segments to each contig by aligning to reference sequences. To remove sequencing errors, CDR3 sequences were clustered according to base quality and sequence similarity. Shannon entropy normalized by the natural log of productive TCR sequence number was used as the measure of diversity. To get clonality, Shannon entropy was divided by the natural log of the number of unique clonotypes, and that result was subtracted from one. Using the Youden index from ROC curves, the researchers picked the repertoire-metric cut-offs for progression-free survival, and all analyses were carried out in R 3.5.3. Using fastp at Q25 and MiXCR, TCRdb reprocessed the public reads and kept productive beta chains. Rows with a matching CDR3 protein are joined into one entry that keeps the most common DNA and genes. TCRdb assigned the V and J calls; the authors' analysis was not used. The sample yields about 27,000 distinct CDR3 sequences; about half were counted once. Clones ranked in the top ten supply about 15% of the sample.

Ten or more counts support this clonotype. What antigen it recognizes has not been identified. No qualities accompany the bases; no much larger clone lies one base away. All patients had node-negative disease on CT and PET/CT, and none had a history of other malignancies or prior chemotherapy or radiotherapy. At each of two time points, about 6.3 milliliters of peripheral venous blood were collected in EDTA tubes. Ficoll-Paque Plus density-gradient centrifugation was used to isolate PBMCs. Right after collection, samples were kept at -80 degrees C until analysis. Trimming costs V 4 bases and J 1 base, and their ends lie 7 bases apart. Reading from cysteine to phenylalanine, the CDR3 counts 13 amino acids. Just the 39-base CDR3 DNA is kept, in frame starting at base 1. The germline V gene yields SGHTA for CDR1 and FQGNSA for CDR2.

The specimen was PBMCs, collected before or after stereotactic body radiation therapy (not recorded which). This TCR was recovered from a donor of 50 years or more with non-small cell lung cancer. The rearranged segments are TRBV7-2 and TRBJ1-1; the D gene is perhaps TRBD1, on 6 matching bases. The CDR3 corresponds to CASSSQGNTEAFF. The DNA sequence reads TGTGCCAGCAGCTCACAGGGGAACACTGAAGCTTTCTTT.